This is a list of T cell receptor beta chains from one sample in a study of blood T cell repertoires in COVID-19. Using immunoSEQ multiplex PCR, the repertoire was profiled, and TCRdb retains in-frame clones only, with some absent. The table records roughly 170,000 clones, roughly 86% of them present only once. The sequencing input was peripheral blood. The receptor set was obtained from a man aged 35-49 years who had recovered from COVID-19. Each CDR3 is given with its conserved first and last residue. A D gene is named only where the DNA matches it firmly. Rows give clone size only sometimes, using once, few, many, or a class for an expanded clone.

V gene	clone size	J gene	D gene	CDR3 protein	CDR3 DNA
TRBV23-1	NA	TRBJ2-7	NA	CASSQQGFASYEQYF	TGCGCCAGCAGTCAACAGGGCTTCGCCTCCTACGAGCAGTACTTC
TRBV30	NA	TRBJ2-1	TRBD1	CARGTGYNEQFF	TGTGCCCGGGGGACAGGCTACAATGAGCAGTTCTTC
TRBV4-3	many	TRBJ1-1	NA	CASSQGLGAEAFF	TGCGCCAGCAGCCAAGGTCTCGGGGCTGAAGCTTTCTTT
TRBV7-9	NA	TRBJ2-7	NA	CASSPESSYEQYF	TGTGCCAGCAGCCCGGAGAGCTCCTACGAGCAGTACTTC
TRBV9	few	TRBJ2-5	TRBD1	CASSAWDRQETQYF	TGTGCCAGCAGCGCTTGGGACAGACAAGAGACCCAGTACTTC
TRBV2	NA	TRBJ1-1	TRBD1	CASTQGILNTEAFF	TGTGCCAGCACACAGGGGATATTGAACACTGAAGCTTTCTTT
TRBV30	NA	TRBJ1-5	NA	CAFAIDRLNQPQHF	TGTGCCTTCGCTATCGACAGATTGAATCAGCCCCAGCATTTT
TRBV2	NA	TRBJ1-5	TRBD1	CASSRAGTGQQPQHF	TGTGCCAGCAGTCGAGCCGGGACAGGGCAACAGCCCCAGCATTTT
TRBV27	NA	TRBJ2-5	NA	CASSPLQGRGETQYF	TGTGCCAGCAGTCCCTTACAGGGACGCGGCGAGACCCAGTACTTC
TRBV7-9	NA	TRBJ1-1	TRBD1	CASSLPRTGRNTEAFF	TGTGCCAGCAGCTTACCCAGGACAGGCCGGAACACTGAAGCTTTCTTT
TRBV2	NA	TRBJ1-1	NA	CASSGMSATVLKAFF	TGTGCCAGCAGTGGAATGAGTGCGACAGTCCTAAAAGCTTTCTTT
TRBV2	NA	TRBJ2-2	NA	CASRSTGELFF	TGTGCCAGCAGGAGCACCGGGGAGCTGTTTTTT
TRBV2	once	TRBJ2-3	TRBD1	CASTTQGARADTQYF	TGTGCCAGCACGACCCAGGGGGCAAGGGCAGATACGCAGTATTTT
TRBV18	NA	TRBJ1-3	TRBD1	CASSPGQTGTIYF	TGTGCCAGCTCACCGGGACAGACGGGCACCATATATTTT
TRBV4-2	NA	TRBJ2-3	NA	CASSVQGVQDTQYF	TGTGCCAGCAGCGTCCAGGGTGTCCAGGATACGCAGTATTTT
TRBV7-9	many	TRBJ2-1	NA	CASSLDGGAVFF	TGTGCCAGCAGCTTAGACGGGGGAGCGGTATTCTTC
TRBV6-5	NA	TRBJ2-7	TRBD1	CASWGTGGEQYF	TGTGCCAGCTGGGGGACAGGAGGCGAGCAGTACTTC
TRBV27	NA	TRBJ2-1	TRBD1	CASSLTGAKLTMGPYNEQFF	TGTGCCAGCAGCCTGACAGGGGCGAAACTGACTATGGGGCCCTACAATGAGCAGTTCTTC
TRBV19	few	TRBJ1-5	NA	CASRTGGIRDQPQHF	TGTGCCAGTAGGACAGGCGGCATAAGGGATCAGCCCCAGCATTTT
TRBV5-1	NA	TRBJ2-3	NA	CASQQGADTQYF	TGCGCCAGTCAACAGGGTGCAGATACGCAGTATTTT
TRBV30	NA	TRBJ1-6	TRBD1	CAFLDRGGSPLHF	TGTGCCTTTCTAGACAGGGGTGGTTCACCCCTCCACTTT
TRBV30	NA	TRBJ2-3	NA	CAWAYRTLADTQYF	TGTGCCTGGGCGTACAGAACATTGGCAGATACGCAGTATTTT
TRBV5-1	NA	TRBJ2-5	TRBD2	CASSFTSGLETQYF	TGCGCCAGCAGCTTCACTAGCGGGTTAGAGACCCAGTACTTC
TRBV3-1/TRBV3-2	NA	TRBJ1-2	NA	CASSHGARSYTF	TGTGCCAGCAGCCATGGGGCTCGTAGCTACACCTTC
TRBV28	once	TRBJ2-3	TRBD2	CAIETARYSGRAVTDTQYF	TGTGCCATCGAGACTGCCCGTTATAGCGGGAGGGCCGTGACAGATACGCAGTATTTT
TRBV4-1	NA	TRBJ2-2	NA	CASSQLQGLTGELFF	TGCGCCAGCAGCCAACTTCAGGGGTTAACCGGGGAGCTGTTTTTT
TRBV11-2	NA	TRBJ2-7	NA	CASRGGSYEQYF	TGTGCCAGCAGGGGGGGAAGCTACGAGCAGTACTTC
TRBV6-5	NA	TRBJ2-7	TRBD1	CASSRDRDRVYEQYF	TGTGCCAGCAGTCGGGACCGGGACAGGGTCTACGAGCAGTACTTC
TRBV27	NA	TRBJ1-2	NA	CASKGQGGHGYTF	TGTGCCAGCAAGGGGCAGGGTGGCCATGGCTACACCTTC
TRBV5-4	few	TRBJ1-1	NA	CASSLDRSGTEAFF	TGTGCCAGCAGCTTGGACCGCAGCGGCACTGAAGCTTTCTTT
TRBV29-1	NA	TRBJ2-5	TRBD2	CSVTAQLAGASGGETQYF	TGCAGCGTGACAGCCCAGTTAGCGGGGGCATCGGGGGGAGAGACCCAGTACTTC
TRBV11-1	NA	TRBJ2-5	TRBD1	CASSRGTAQETQYF	TGTGCCAGCAGCAGGGGGACAGCCCAAGAGACCCAGTACTTC
TRBV7-2	once	TRBJ2-3	NA	CASSLKQNTQYF	TGTGCCAGCAGCTTAAAACAGAATACGCAGTATTTT
TRBV5-6	NA	TRBJ2-7	TRBD1	CASSLGGQGDYEQYF	TGTGCCAGCAGCTTGGGAGGACAGGGTGACTACGAGCAGTACTTC
TRBV28	NA	TRBJ2-7	TRBD2	CASRLAGGAYEQYF	TGTGCCAGCAGATTAGCGGGTGGGGCCTACGAGCAGTACTTC
TRBV5-4	once	TRBJ2-1	TRBD2	CASSFFTSGGNNEQFF	TGTGCCAGCAGCTTTTTCACTAGCGGGGGAAATAATGAGCAGTTCTTC
TRBV3-1/TRBV3-2	NA	TRBJ2-1	TRBD1	CASKRGPNEQFF	TGTGCCAGCAAGAGGGGGCCAAATGAGCAGTTCTTC
TRBV9	NA	TRBJ2-7	TRBD2	CASGPGTSGNHEQYF	TGTGCCAGCGGCCCCGGGACTAGCGGTAACCACGAGCAGTACTTC
TRBV24-1	NA	TRBJ2-1	TRBD2	CATSPSGRAFEQFF	TGTGCCACCAGTCCTAGCGGGAGGGCCTTTGAGCAGTTCTTC
TRBV6-1	NA	TRBJ2-3	NA	CASSEQAGSADTQYF	TGTGCCAGCAGTGAACAGGCGGGATCGGCAGATACGCAGTATTTT
TRBV7-2	NA	TRBJ2-7	NA	CASSFKSGEWYEQYF	TGTGCCAGCAGCTTTAAATCAGGGGAGTGGTACGAGCAGTACTTC
TRBV2	NA	TRBJ2-5	TRBD2	CASSDWTSGGQETQYF	TGTGCCAGCAGTGATTGGACTAGCGGGGGCCAAGAGACCCAGTACTTC
TRBV7-3	NA	TRBJ1-1	TRBD1	CASSRTGGANTEAFF	TGTGCCAGCAGTCGGACAGGGGGCGCAAACACTGAAGCTTTCTTT
TRBV2	few	TRBJ2-5	TRBD2	CASRAGVSETQYF	TGTGCCAGCCGAGCGGGAGTATCCGAGACCCAGTACTTC
TRBV28	NA	TRBJ2-7	NA	CASSLVGGSYQQYF	TGTGCCAGCAGTTTAGTGGGGGGTAGCTACCAGCAGTACTTC
TRBV2	NA	TRBJ2-7	TRBD2	CASTPETSGMREQYF	TGTGCCAGCACCCCAGAGACTAGCGGGATGAGGGAGCAGTACTTC